The 17 T cell receptor beta chains below were found in one sample sequenced in a study of T cells in Graves' hyperthyroidism and ophthalmopathy. Amplification of TCR beta CDR3 regions was performed using RNA transcripts as template. The TCR CDR3 first-round RT-PCR relied on the HTBI primer set. TCRdb used MiXCR to reprocess the multiplex PCR reads, holding one entry per CDR3 protein. This table holds a few hundred thousand distinct CDR3 sequences, about 14% found once. Input material: blood. The source is a woman in her 40s with Graves' hyperthyroidism.

A remark on this clonotype: The limits of the CDR3 on the DNA are not certain, so only TCRdb's listed CDR3 is given. The V and J genes are TRBV7-2 and TRBJ2-1; the DNA was not used to check the table's D call, TRBD1. CDR1 is SGHTA, CDR2 FQGNSA, per germline. Termini included, the CDR3 measures 15 amino acids. The CDR3 loop reads CASSFYICSPAEQFF.

This clonotype was detected a few times. The V gene is TRBV20-1, the J gene TRBJ2-3, with D perhaps matching TRBD2 (5 bases). Germline-derived CDR1 and CDR2 are DFQATT and SNEGSKA (reference sequence). V was clipped by 1 base and J by 2 bases, with 7 bases between them. The CDR3 covers 13 residues. This chain's CDR3 is CSARGGLTDTQYF. The CDR3 DNA is TGCAGTGCTAGAGGAGGGCTCACAGATACGCAGTATTTT.

This clonotype has at least ten counts. An end of the junction differs from the germline gene, which may be a read error. This chain joins TRBV2 and TRBJ1-5; D unresolved. The CDR3 has 15 residues. Germline V lookup: CDR1 SNHLY, CDR2 FYNNEI. The CDR3 nucleotides are TGTGCCAGCAGAGAAGGTCGGGCCCTCAATCAGCCCCAGCATTTT. The encoded protein is CASREGRALNQPQHF.

This clonotype was seen only a few times. The genes are TRBV5-1 and TRBJ1-4; TRBD1 matches 8 bases. Trimming took 6 bases from V and 8 from J; bases not matched to a gene: 9. Germline assignment: CDR1 SGHRS and CDR2 YFSETQ. This CDR3 spans 14 amino acids. CDR3 region: CASNTGGLNEKLFF. CDR3 coding DNA: TGCGCCAGCAACACAGGGGGATTAAACGAAAAACTGTTTTTT. The full variable domain, rest sourced from reference TRBV5-1 and TRBJ1-4, is KAGVTQTPRYLIKTRGQQVTLSCSPISGHRSVSWYQQTPGQGLQFLFEYFSETQRNKGNFPGRFSGRQFSNSRSEMNVSTLELGDSALYLCASNTGGLNEKLFFGSGTQLSVL.

This clonotype was counted ten times or more. V usage is TRBV6-1 and J usage is TRBJ1-5; a possible D gene is TRBD1 (6 bases). Germline values: CDR1 MNHNS, CDR2 SASEGT. Trimming pared 4 bases from V and 3 bases from J, leaving 13 bases between. The CDR3 has 15 amino acids. The CDR3 coding sequence is TGTGCCAGCAGTGCAAGGACAGCGCCCAATCAGCCCCAGCATTTT. Translated: CASSARTAPNQPQHF.

This clonotype has at least ten counts. The chain joins TRBV18 to TRBJ2-7; a weak D match, TRBD1 (5 bases). Trimming took 0 bases from V and 2 from J, leaving 8 bases between them. CDR3 length: 14 amino acids. From germline, CDR1 is KGHSH and CDR2 LQKENI. CDR3: CASSPPGQPYEQYF. The DNA for the CDR3 is TGTGCCAGCTCACCACCAGGACAACCCTACGAGCAGTACTTC.

This clonotype was seen more than once but under ten times. The genes are TRBV15 and TRBJ2-4, with D possibly TRBD2 on 6 matching bases. There are 12 residues in the CDR3. Germline assignment: CDR1 LNHNV and CDR2 YYDKDF (reference sequence). V lost 3 bases and J lost 9, with 9 bases in between. CDR3 coding DNA: TGTGCCACCAGCAGCCGGGAGAGCATTCAGTACTTC. This translates into CATSSRESIQYF.

The table lists this clonotype with many counts. This chain links TRBV7-9 with TRBJ2-1; D is undetermined. The CDR3 spans 15 residues. The V and J ends lost 5 bases and 2 bases respectively, with 13 bases between them. Germline V lookup: CDR1 SEHNR, CDR2 FQNEAQ (reference sequence). The CDR3 DNA is TGTGCCAGCAGCCCCTTCGGAGCTACCTACAATGAGCAGTTCTTC. Its protein product is CASSPFGATYNEQFF.

The chain joins TRBV11-3 to TRBJ1-1; D is perhaps TRBD1 (5 bases). The germline V gene has CDR1 SGHNT and CDR2 YENEEA. The CDR3 loop spans 14 amino acids. Trimming cost V 5 bases and J 7 bases, with 17 bases left between them. CDR3 coding DNA: TGTGCCAGCAGCCCCCCACCCAGGGACGGTGAAGCTTTCTTT. It encodes CASSPPPRDGEAFF.

The sample holds many counts of this clonotype. V usage is TRBV20-1 and J usage is TRBJ1-1; D is ambiguous. CDR1 DFQATT and CDR2 SNEGSKA come from the germline V gene (reference sequence). The CDR3 has 14 residues. Trimming pared 0 bases from V and 6 bases from J, leaving 14 bases between. The CDR3 protein is CSARDGVARAEAFF. For the CDR3, the DNA is TGCAGTGCTAGAGATGGAGTCGCTCGGGCTGAAGCTTTCTTT.

This clonotype was found many times. The rearrangement links TRBV2 to TRBJ2-7, with a tentative D call TRBD2 (5 bases). Germline assignment: CDR1 SNHLY and CDR2 FYNNEI. Trimming removed 8 bases at V and 0 bases at J, with 17 bases between. The CDR3 runs 15 residues. The CDR3 DNA reads as TGTGCCAGCCGCCTTGCGAGCGGACGCTCCTACGAGCAGTACTTC. Amino acid sequence: CASRLASGRSYEQYF.

The chain joins TRBV10-1 to TRBJ2-1; TRBD2 is a possible D gene (6 bases). This CDR3 region has 12 residues. Looked up from germline, CDR1 is WNHNN and CDR2 is SYGVQD (reference sequence). The V gene lost 3 bases and the J gene lost 9 bases, with 9 bases spanning the gap. CDR3 region: CASSEMGGEQFF. The CDR3 nucleotides are TGCGCCAGCAGTGAAATGGGAGGTGAGCAGTTCTTC.

This clonotype was observed at least ten times. The V gene is TRBV3-1, the J gene TRBJ2-2, with D tentatively TRBD2 (5 bases). Germline values: CDR1 LGHDT, CDR2 YNNKEL (reference sequence). The CDR3 totals 15 residues. Trimming left V 1 base short and J 3 bases short, with 9 bases between. As DNA, the CDR3 is TGTGCCAGCAGCCAAGTGGGTAGCGACACCGGGGAGCTGTTTTTT. It codes for CASSQVGSDTGELFF.

Note on this clonotype: With a much larger clone just one base away, this may be a read error. V and J are TRBV11-2 and TRBJ2-1, with a tentative D call TRBD2 (7 bases). This CDR3 is 18 amino acids long. The V gene's germline CDR1 is SGHAT and CDR2 FQNNGV. CDR3 sequence (DNA): TGTGCCAACAGCGTAACCTGGGGGGGGCGACCGGACTACAATGAGCAGTTCTTC. Its protein product is CANSVTWGGRPDYNEQFF.

This clonotype was seen only a few times. For the CDR3, the DNA is TGCAGTGCTAGAGATGTATCCGGACTCCATACTACAGATACGCAGTATTTT. This codes for CSARDVSGLHTTDTQYF. The rearrangement uses TRBV20-1 and TRBJ2-3, with D perhaps matching TRBD2 (5 bases). Trimming left V 0 bases short and J 3 bases short, with 19 bases between. Per the germline V gene, CDR1 is DFQATT and CDR2 is SNEGSKA (reference sequence). CDR3 length: 17 amino acids.

This clonotype was seen a few times. CDR3 sequence: CSVELSGYDYEQYF. CDR3 bases: TGCAGCGTTGAGCTCAGCGGATATGACTACGAGCAGTACTTC. V usage is TRBV29-1 and J usage is TRBJ2-7; possibly TRBD2 for D (5 bases). Germline V gene data show CDR1 as SQVTM and CDR2 as ANQGSEA. The CDR3 contains 14 residues. With 3 bases removed from V and 3 bases from J, the gap between germline ends came to 15 bases.

In regard to this clonotype: Possible read error: a much larger clone is one base away. This sequence joins TRBV5-1 and TRBJ2-1, with D possibly TRBD1 on 5 matching bases. The assigned J gene may be wrong: the sequence end matches TRBJ2-7 better. The CDR3 extends over 16 amino acids. The V gene's germline CDR1 is SGHRS and CDR2 YFSETQ. The CDR3 here is CASSLWSNSEDNEQYF. For the CDR3, the DNA is TGCGCCAGCAGCTTGTGGTCAAACAGCGAGGACAATGAGCAGTACTTC.